This TCR beta chain was sequenced for a study of blood T cell repertoires in COVID-19. Across the whole study: Donors in the United States, Italy and Spain gave samples during acute or convalescent COVID-19.

Germline CDR1 SGHAT, CDR2 FQNNGV. CDR3 length: 12 residues. V was pared by 2 bases and J by 6 bases, with 7 bases between. In the study's own analysis: Reference gene primer amplification gave nucleated cell count estimates. Measured with immunoSEQ multiplex PCR; TCRdb has only the in-frame clones, and not every one. That table is the source of V, J and clone size, and D and trimming were worked out from the DNA. The sample holds about 200,000 clones, roughly 86% seen once. The chain employs TRBV11-2 and TRBJ1-2, with D unclear. The sequence was obtained from a man aged 55-75 years with acute or convalescent COVID-19. The sample taken for sequencing was peripheral blood. For the CDR3, the DNA is TGTGCCAGCAGCTTACGAGGAAATGGCTACACCTTC. Its protein product is CASSLRGNGYTF.